The clone carrying this T cell receptor (beta chain) is large by share. Its antigen is not known. Gene names refer to mouse genes. The read ends 1 residue shy of where the CDR3 ends; the end is completed using the germline J gene. Time point indicated: mouse harvest day 14 after allogeneic transplant. Mouse grafts combined 10^7 T-cell-depleted bone marrow cells with 10^6 splenic CD5+ T cells. The CDR3 has 15 amino acids. CDR1 GFQATS and CDR2 STVNSAI come from the germline V gene. The V gene end was trimmed by 0 bases and the J gene end by 7 bases; junction bases not matched to a gene: 5. The data derive from a study of tissue T cells after allogeneic stem cell transplantation. Study findings and constraints: Tissue-detected TCR repertoire was only partly captured by blood and spleen T cells. Shared clones across patients were few; motif clustering revealed tissue-specific shared signatures.

TCRbeta CDR3 was sequenced at survey depth with template counts. Only in-frame clones appear in the TCRdb table, and some are missing; sequencing was by immunoSEQ multiplex PCR. The data hold 2,500 to 3,500 clones, with 45% to 50% observed a single time. This chain uses TRBV20 with TRBJ1-4; 10 nucleotides align to TRBD1. Specimen: gut tissue. This TCR derives from a female BALB/c mouse given C57BL/6 T cells with graft-versus-host disease after an allogeneic hematopoietic cell transplant. Partial CDR3 DNA: TGTGGTGCTAGGGATCCGGGACAGGGGAGCGAAAGATTATTT. Amino acids: CGARDPGQGSERLF. The full CDR3 protein is CGARDPGQGSERLFF. The entire variable domain, with the rest obtained from reference TRBV20 and TRBJ1-4, is as follows: GALVYQYPRRTICKSGTSMRMECQAVGFQATSVAWYRQSPQKTFELIALSTVNSAIKYEQNFTQEKFPISHPNLSFSSMTVLNAYLEDRGLYLCGARDPGQGSERLFFGHGTKLSVL.